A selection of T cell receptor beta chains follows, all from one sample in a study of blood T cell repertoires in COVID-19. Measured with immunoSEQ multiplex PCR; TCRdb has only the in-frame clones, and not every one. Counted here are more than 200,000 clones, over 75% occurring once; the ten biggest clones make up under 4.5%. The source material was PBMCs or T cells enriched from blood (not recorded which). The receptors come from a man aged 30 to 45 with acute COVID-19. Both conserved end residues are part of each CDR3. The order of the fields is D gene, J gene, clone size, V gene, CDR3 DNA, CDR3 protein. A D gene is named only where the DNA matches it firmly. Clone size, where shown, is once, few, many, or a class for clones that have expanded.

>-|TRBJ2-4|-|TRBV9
TGTGCCAGCAGCGTAGGAGACAGGTTTTCAAACATTCAGTACTTC
CASSVGDRFSNIQYF
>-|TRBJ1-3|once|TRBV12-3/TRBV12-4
TGTGCCAGCGATTATAGCTCTGGAAACACCATATATTTT
CASDYSSGNTIYF
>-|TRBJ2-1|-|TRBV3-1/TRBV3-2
TGTGCCAGCAGCCGGCTAACGGGGGTTACTGAGCAGTTCTTC
CASSRLTGVTEQFF
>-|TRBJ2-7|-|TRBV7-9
TGTGCCAGCAGCTCCTCTGTTACCTACGAGCAGTACTTC
CASSSSVTYEQYF
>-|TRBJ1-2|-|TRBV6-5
TGTGCCAGTGTCTTAGGGGGATCTAACTATGGCTACACCTTC
CASVLGGSNYGYTF
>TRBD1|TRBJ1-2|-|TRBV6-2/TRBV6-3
TGTGCCAGCAGTCAACCCGGACAGGGGCTATCTCCAGTTTATGGCTACACCTTC
CASSQPGQGLSPVYGYTF
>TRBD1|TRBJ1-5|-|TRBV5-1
TGCGCCAGCAGCGCAGGACAGGGGTGGGATCAGCCCCAGCATTTT
CASSAGQGWDQPQHF
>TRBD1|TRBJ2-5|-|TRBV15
TGTGCCACCATGGGACAGGGCCAAGAGACCCAGTACTTC
CATMGQGQETQYF
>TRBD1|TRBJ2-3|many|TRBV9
TGTGCCAGCAGCGTAGGGACAGGGGGCGTTGATACGCAGTATTTT
CASSVGTGGVDTQYF
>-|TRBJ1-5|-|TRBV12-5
TGTGCTAGTGGTTCCACCCGTACAGGAGCGAATCAGCCCCAGCATTTT
CASGSTRTGANQPQHF
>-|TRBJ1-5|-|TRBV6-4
TGTGCCAGCCCTCCCTGGGACAACAATCAGCCCCAGCATTTT
CASPPWDNNQPQHF
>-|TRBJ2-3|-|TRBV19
TGTGCCAGTAGTATCCTGCAGGGGTCTGGAACAGATACGCAGTATTTT
CASSILQGSGTDTQYF
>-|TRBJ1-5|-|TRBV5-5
TGTGCCAGCAGTTTTGGAAGGGGCCTAAATCAGCCCCAGCATTTT
CASSFGRGLNQPQHF
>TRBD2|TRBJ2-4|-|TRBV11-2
TGTGCCAGCAGGGTGGGGACTAGCGGCGTAGGGGGAAACATTCAGTACTTC
CASRVGTSGVGGNIQYF
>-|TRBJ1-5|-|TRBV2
TGTGCCAGCAGTGAATTAGGAGGGGTGAGCAATCAGCCCCAGCATTTT
CASSELGGVSNQPQHF
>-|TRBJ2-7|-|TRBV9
TGTGCCAGCAGCGGCCAGGGGAATACCTACGAGCAGTACTTC
CASSGQGNTYEQYF
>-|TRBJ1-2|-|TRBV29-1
TGCAGCGTTGAAGTAACCCAACAGGGCTACACCTTC
CSVEVTQQGYTF
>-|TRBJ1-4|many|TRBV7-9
TGTGCCAGCAGCTTAGGTGTGGAGGGCCCAACTAATGAAAAACTGTTTTTT
CASSLGVEGPTNEKLFF
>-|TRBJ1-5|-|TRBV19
TGTGCCAGTAGTATGAGGGAGAATCAGCCCCAGCATTTT
CASSMRENQPQHF
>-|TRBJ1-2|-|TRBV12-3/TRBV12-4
TGTGCCAGCACCAAAGGACTGATCTATGGCTACACCTTC
CASTKGLIYGYTF
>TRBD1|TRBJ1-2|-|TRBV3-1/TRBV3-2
TGTGCCAGCAGCCGGGGACAGGGGAACGGCTACACCTTC
CASSRGQGNGYTF
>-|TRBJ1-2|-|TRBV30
TGTGCCTGGAGTGTAATCGGAGCGTACGGCTACACCTTC
CAWSVIGAYGYTF
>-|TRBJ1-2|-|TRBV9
TGTGCCAGCTCCGGGAGGGGTAGGAGCGAGGATGGCTACACCTTC
CASSGRGRSEDGYTF